A few counts support the clone carrying this T cell receptor beta chain. This record belongs to a study of response to subunit inactivated influenza vaccine. V lost 7 bases and J 8 bases, leaving 26 bases between the germline ends. This CDR3 is 17 amino acids long. Germline CDR1 reads MNHEY; CDR2 reads SVGEGT. TCRdb reanalysed the RT-PCR reads using MiXCR and keeps one entry per CDR3 protein. The table includes just under 550,000 distinct CDR3 sequences, around 21% detected once. This sample was also put to use in a study of T cells expressing NK-cell markers. Per that paper: It was by 5'RACE template switching with UMIs that TCR beta cDNA was made.

The receptor was derived from a man between 45 and 60 years old who received an inactivated influenza vaccine. The chain links TRBV6-2 or TRBV6-3 to TRBJ2-2; D is undetermined. The sequenced sample was CD4+ T cells sorted from PBMCs, obtained 12 days after vaccination. The CDR3 spells CASTRSLARSRAGELFF. CDR3 DNA sequence: TGTGCCAGCACCCGATCTTTGGCCCGAAGTCGGGCTGGGGAGCTGTTTTTT.